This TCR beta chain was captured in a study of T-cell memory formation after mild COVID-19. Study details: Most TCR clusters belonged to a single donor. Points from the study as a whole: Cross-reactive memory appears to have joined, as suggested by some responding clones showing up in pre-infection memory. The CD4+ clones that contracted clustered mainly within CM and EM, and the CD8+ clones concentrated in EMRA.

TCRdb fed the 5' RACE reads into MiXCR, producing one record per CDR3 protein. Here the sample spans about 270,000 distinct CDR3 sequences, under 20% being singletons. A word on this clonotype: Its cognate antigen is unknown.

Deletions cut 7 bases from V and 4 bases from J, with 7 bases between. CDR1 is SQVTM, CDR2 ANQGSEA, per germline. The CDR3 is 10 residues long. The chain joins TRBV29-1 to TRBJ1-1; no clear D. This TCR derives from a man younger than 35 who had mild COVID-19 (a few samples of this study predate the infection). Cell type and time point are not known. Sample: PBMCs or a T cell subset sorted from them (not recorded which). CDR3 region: CSALLTEAFF. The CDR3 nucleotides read TGCAGCGCTTTGCTCACTGAAGCTTTCTTT.